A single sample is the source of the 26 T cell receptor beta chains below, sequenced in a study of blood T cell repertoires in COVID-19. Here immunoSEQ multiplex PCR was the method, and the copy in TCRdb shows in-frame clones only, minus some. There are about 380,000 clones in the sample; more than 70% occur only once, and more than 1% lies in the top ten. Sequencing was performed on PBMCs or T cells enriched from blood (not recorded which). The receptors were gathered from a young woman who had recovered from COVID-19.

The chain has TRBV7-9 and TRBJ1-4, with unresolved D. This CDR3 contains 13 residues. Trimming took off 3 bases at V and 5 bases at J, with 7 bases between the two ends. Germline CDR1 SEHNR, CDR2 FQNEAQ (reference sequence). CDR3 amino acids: CASSLAMNEKLFF. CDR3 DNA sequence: TGTGCCAGCAGCTTGGCCATGAATGAAAAACTGTTTTTT.

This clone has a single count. The CDR3 region has the DNA TGTGCCAGCAGCCAGCTAGCGGTCGACTCCTACGAGCAGTACTTC. This sequence encodes CASSQLAVDSYEQYF. The rearrangement uses TRBV4-2 and TRBJ2-7, with 7 bases aligning to TRBD2. CDR3 length: 15 residues. The V and J ends lost 3 bases and 0 bases, in that order; junction bases with no gene match: 5. Per germline, CDR1 LGHNA and CDR2 YNFKEQ.

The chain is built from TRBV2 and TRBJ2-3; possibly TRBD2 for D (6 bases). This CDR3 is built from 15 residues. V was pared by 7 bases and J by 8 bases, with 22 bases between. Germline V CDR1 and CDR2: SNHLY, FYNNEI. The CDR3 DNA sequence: TGTGCCAGCACTCTCCGCCCGGGGGTGAGGGGTACGCAGTATTTT. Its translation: CASTLRPGVRGTQYF. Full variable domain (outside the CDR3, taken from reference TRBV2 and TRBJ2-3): EPEVTQTPSHQVTQMGQEVILRCVPISNHLYFYWYRQILGQKVEFLVSFYNNEISEKSEIFDDQFSVERPDGSNFTLKIRSTKLEDSAMYFCASTLRPGVRGTQYFGPGTRLTVL.

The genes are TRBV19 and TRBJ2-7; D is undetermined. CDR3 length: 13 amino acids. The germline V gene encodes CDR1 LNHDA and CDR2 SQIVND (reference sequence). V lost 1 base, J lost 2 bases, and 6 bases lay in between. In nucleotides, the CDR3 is TGTGCCAGTAGTATAGCGCAGGCCTACGAGCAGTACTTC. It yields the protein CASSIAQAYEQYF.

Here the CDR3 DNA reads TGTGCCAGCAGACCCGACTCGATTAACGCAGACACTGAAGCTTTCTTT. Its protein is CASRPDSINADTEAFF. This chain connects TRBV27 to TRBJ1-1; the D is unclear. CDR1 and CDR2 from the germline V gene are MNHEY and SMNVEV (reference sequence). V gave up 6 bases and J gave up 3 bases, with 20 bases separating them. CDR3 length: 16 residues.

CDR3: CASSSGLAGVNEQFF. For the CDR3, the DNA is TGTGCCAGCAGTTCAGGGTTAGCGGGGGTGAATGAGCAGTTCTTC. This rearrangement joins TRBV28 to TRBJ2-1; 9 nucleotides match TRBD2. In germline, CDR1 is MDHEN, CDR2 SYDVKM. J gave up 7 bases and V 4 bases, and 8 bases lay outside the gene matches. The CDR3 runs 15 residues.

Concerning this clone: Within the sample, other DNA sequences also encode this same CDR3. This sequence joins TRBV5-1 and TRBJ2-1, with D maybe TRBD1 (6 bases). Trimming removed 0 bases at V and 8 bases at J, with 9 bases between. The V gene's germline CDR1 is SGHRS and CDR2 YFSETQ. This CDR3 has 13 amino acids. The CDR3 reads CASSLGQGYEQFF. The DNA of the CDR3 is TGCGCCAGCAGCTTGGGGCAGGGGTATGAGCAGTTCTTC. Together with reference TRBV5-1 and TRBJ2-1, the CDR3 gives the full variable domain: KAGVTQTPRYLIKTRGQQVTLSCSPISGHRSVSWYQQTPGQGLQFLFEYFSETQRNKGNFPGRFSGRQFSNSRSEMNVSTLELGDSALYLCASSLGQGYEQFFGPGTRLTVL.

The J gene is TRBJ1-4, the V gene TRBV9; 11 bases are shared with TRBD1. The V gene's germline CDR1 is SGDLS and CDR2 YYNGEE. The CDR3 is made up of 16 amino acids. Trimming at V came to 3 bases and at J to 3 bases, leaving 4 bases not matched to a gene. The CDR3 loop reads CASSGGQGEANEKLFF. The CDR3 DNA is TGTGCCAGCAGCGGGGGACAGGGGGAGGCTAATGAAAAACTGTTTTTT.

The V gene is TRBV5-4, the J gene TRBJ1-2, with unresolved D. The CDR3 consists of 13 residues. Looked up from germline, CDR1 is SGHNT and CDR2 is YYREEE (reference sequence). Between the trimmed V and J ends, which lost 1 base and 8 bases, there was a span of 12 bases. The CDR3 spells CASSLNRGQGYTF. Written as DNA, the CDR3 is TGTGCCAGCAGCTTGAACCGGGGTCAAGGCTACACCTTC. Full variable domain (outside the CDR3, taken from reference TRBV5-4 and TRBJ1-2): ETGVTQSPTHLIKTRGQQVTLRCSSQSGHNTVSWYQQALGQGPQFIFQYYREEENGRGNFPPRFSGLQFPNYSSELNVNALELDDSALYLCASSLNRGQGYTFGSGTRLTVV.

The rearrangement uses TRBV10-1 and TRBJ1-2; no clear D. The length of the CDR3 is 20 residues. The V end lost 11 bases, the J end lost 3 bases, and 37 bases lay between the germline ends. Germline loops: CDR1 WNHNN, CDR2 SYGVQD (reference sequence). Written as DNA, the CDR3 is TGCGCCGGGCTACTCCTCGCCTCGGGGTCTGGAGCTAGAAACGACTATGGCTACACCTTC. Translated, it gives CAGLLLASGSGARNDYGYTF.

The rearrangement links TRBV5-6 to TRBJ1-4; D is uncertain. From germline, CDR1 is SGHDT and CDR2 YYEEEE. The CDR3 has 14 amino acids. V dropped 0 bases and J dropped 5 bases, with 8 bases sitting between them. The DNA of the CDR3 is TGTGCCAGCAGCTTGGGTGGACTAAATGAAAAACTGTTTTTT. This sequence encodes CASSLGGLNEKLFF. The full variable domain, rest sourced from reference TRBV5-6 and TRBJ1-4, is DAGVTQSPTHLIKTRGQQVTLRCSPKSGHDTVSWYQQALGQGPQFIFQYYEEEERQRGNFPDRFSGHQFPNYSSELNVNALLLGDSALYLCASSLGGLNEKLFFGSGTQLSVL.

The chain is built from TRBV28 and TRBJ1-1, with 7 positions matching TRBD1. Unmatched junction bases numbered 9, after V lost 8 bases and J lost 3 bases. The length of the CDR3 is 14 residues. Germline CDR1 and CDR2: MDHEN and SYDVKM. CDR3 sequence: CASPGQGDDTEAFF. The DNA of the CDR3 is TGTGCCAGCCCGGGGCAGGGGGATGACACTGAAGCTTTCTTT.

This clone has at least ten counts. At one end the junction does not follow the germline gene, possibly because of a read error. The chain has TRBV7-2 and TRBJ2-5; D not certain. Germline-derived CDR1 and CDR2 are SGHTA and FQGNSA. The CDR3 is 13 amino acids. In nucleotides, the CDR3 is TGTGCCAGCAGCTTAGGAGGCCAAAAGACCCAGTACTTC. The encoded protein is CASSLGGQKTQYF. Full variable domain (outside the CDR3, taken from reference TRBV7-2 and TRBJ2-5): GAGVSQSPSNKVTEKGKDVELRCDPISGHTALYWYRQSLGQGLEFLIYFQGNSAPDKSGLPSDRFSAERTGGSVSTLTIQRTQQEDSAVYLCASSLGGQKTQYFGPGTRLLVL.

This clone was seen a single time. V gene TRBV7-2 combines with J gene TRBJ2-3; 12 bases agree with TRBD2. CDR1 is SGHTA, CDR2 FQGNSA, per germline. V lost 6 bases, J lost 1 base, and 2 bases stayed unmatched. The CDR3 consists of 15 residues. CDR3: CASRASGGGTDTQYF. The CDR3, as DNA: TGTGCCAGCAGGGCTAGCGGGGGGGGCACAGATACGCAGTATTTT. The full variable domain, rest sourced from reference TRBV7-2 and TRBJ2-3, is GAGVSQSPSNKVTEKGKDVELRCDPISGHTALYWYRQSLGQGLEFLIYFQGNSAPDKSGLPSDRFSAERTGGSVSTLTIQRTQQEDSAVYLCASRASGGGTDTQYFGPGTRLTVL.

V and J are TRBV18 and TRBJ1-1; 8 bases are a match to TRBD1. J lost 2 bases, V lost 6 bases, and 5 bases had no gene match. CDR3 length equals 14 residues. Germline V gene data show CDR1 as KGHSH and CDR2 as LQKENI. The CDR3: CASSPTGANTEAFF. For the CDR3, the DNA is TGTGCCAGCTCGCCGACAGGGGCCAACACTGAAGCTTTCTTT.

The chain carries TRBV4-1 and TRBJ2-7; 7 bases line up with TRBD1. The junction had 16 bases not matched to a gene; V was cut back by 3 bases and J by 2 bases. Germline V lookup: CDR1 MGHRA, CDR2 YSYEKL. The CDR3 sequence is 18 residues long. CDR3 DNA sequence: TGCGCCAGCAGCCATCGGACAGGAATGGGAGAGGGGCCCTACGAGCAGTACTTC. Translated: CASSHRTGMGEGPYEQYF.

This CDR3 reads CAISEGRATNEKLFF. The CDR3 DNA follows: TGTGCCATCAGTGAGGGGAGGGCTACTAATGAAAAACTGTTTTTT. The chain joins TRBV10-3 to TRBJ1-4; D gene uncertain. Germline V gives CDR1 ENHRY, CDR2 SYGVKD. The CDR3 is made up of 15 amino acids. Trimming stripped 2 bases from V and 2 bases from J, with 9 bases between.

The CDR3 sequence: CASRTIGVTEAFF. The CDR3 DNA reads as TGTGCCAGCAGAACTATAGGGGTGACTGAAGCTTTCTTT. The chain employs TRBV12-3 or TRBV12-4 and TRBJ1-1, with a weak D call TRBD1 (5 bases). V was pared by 6 bases and J by 5 bases, with 13 bases between. The CDR3 sequence is 13 residues long.

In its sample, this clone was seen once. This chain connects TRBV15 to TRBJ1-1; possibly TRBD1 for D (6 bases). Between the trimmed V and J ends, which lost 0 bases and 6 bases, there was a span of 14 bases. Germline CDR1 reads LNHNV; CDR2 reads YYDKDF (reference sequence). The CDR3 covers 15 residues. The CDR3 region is CATSRDVGGPAEAFF. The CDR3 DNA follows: TGTGCCACCAGCAGAGATGTGGGGGGGCCGGCTGAAGCTTTCTTT.

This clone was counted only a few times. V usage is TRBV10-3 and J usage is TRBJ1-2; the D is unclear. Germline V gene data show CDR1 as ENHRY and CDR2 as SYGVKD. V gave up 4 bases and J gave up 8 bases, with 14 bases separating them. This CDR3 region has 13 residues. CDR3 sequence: CAISGYEIEGYTF. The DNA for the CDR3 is TGTGCCATCAGTGGCTATGAAATTGAGGGCTACACCTTC.

In nucleotides, the CDR3 is TGTGCCACTATGGGGGGGTACCAAGAGACCCAGTACTTC. This codes for CATMGGYQETQYF. This rearrangement joins TRBV30 to TRBJ2-5; 7 positions agree with TRBD2. The CDR3 loop spans 13 amino acids. CDR1 and CDR2 from the germline V gene are GTSNPN and SVGIG (reference sequence). Trimming cost V 8 bases and J 0 bases; bases outside gene matches: 6.

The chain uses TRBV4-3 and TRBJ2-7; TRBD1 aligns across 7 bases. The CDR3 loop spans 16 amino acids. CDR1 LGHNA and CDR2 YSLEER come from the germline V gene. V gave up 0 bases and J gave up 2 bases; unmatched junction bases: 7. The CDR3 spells CASSQDVGQETYEQYF. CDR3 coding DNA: TGCGCCAGCAGCCAAGATGTAGGACAGGAAACCTACGAGCAGTACTTC.

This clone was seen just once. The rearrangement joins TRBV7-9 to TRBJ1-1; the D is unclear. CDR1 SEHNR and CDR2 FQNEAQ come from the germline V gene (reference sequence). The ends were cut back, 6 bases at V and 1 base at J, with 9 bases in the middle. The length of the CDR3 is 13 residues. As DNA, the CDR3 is TGTGCCAGCAGTGGACTTTCGAACACTGAAGCTTTCTTT. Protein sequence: CASSGLSNTEAFF.

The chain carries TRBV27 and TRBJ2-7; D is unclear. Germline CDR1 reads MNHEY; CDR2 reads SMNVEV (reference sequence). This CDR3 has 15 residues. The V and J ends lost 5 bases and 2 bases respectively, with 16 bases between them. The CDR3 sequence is CASSPNPSEPYEQYF. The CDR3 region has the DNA TGTGCCAGCAGTCCCAACCCAAGCGAGCCCTACGAGCAGTACTTC.

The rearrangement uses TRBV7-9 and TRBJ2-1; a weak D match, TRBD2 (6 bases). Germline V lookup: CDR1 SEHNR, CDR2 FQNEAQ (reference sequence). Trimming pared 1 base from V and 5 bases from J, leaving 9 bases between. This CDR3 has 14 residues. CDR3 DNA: TGTGCCAGCAGCTTAGGGGGGGACCACAATGAGCAGTTCTTC. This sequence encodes CASSLGGDHNEQFF.

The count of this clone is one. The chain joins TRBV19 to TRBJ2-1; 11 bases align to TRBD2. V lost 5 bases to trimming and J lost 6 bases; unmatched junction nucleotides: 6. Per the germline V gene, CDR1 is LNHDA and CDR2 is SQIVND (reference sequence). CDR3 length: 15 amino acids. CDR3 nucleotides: TGTGCCAGTAGTCTAGCTAGCGGGGGGTTCAATGAGCAGTTCTTC. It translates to CASSLASGGFNEQFF.